The next 9 T cell receptor beta chains were all read from a single sample in a study of tumor-infiltrating lymphocytes in primary liver carcinoma. The investigators made TCR beta cDNA from 400 to 550 ng total RNA, using a constant-region primer. The TCR beta library was amplified through three nested multiplex PCR rounds in a modified ARM-PCR procedure. It was with TRBV1-TRBV30 forward primers and a C-beta reverse primer that the first two PCR rounds were run, at roughly 10 cycles each. TCRdb processed the multiplex PCR reads anew with MiXCR; each CDR3 protein has one entry. Of approximately 300,000 distinct CDR3 sequences detected, roughly two thirds appear once; the ten largest clones hold 9% to 10%. Germline DNA was also extracted, with blood RNA taken from unsorted whole blood. Input material: peripheral blood. The receptors come from a man in his forties with primary liver carcinoma and hepatitis B virus infection.

The V gene is TRBV7-9, the J gene TRBJ1-2; tentatively, D is TRBD1 (5 bases). The CDR3 length is 13 residues. From germline, CDR1 is SEHNR and CDR2 FQNEAQ (reference sequence). V dropped 0 bases and J dropped 8 bases, with 10 bases sitting between them. The chain's CDR3 is CASSLAQGSGYTF. The CDR3 DNA reads TGTGCCAGCAGCTTAGCGCAGGGATCAGGCTACACCTTC.

This clonotype was counted at least ten times. This sequence joins TRBV29-1 and TRBJ2-7; TRBD1 agrees at 8 bases. Germline values: CDR1 SQVTM, CDR2 ANQGSEA. Germline trimming cut 6 bases from V and 6 bases from J; bases unmatched to any gene: 1. The CDR3 totals 10 residues. The DNA of the CDR3 is TGCAGCGTCGGGACAGGCGAGCAGTACTTC. Translating gives CSVGTGEQYF.

In the case of this clonotype: A much larger clone sits a single nucleotide away, making a read error possible. The V call is TRBV6-6, the J call TRBJ1-5; D is uncertain. V shed 6 bases and J shed 6 bases, with 21 bases lying between them. Germline V lookup: CDR1 MNHNY, CDR2 SVGAGI (reference sequence). The CDR3 loop spans 16 amino acids. The CDR3 coding sequence is TGTGCCAGCAGACAGACTGGGGAGGGCTCCATTCAGCCCCAGCATTTT. It is translated as CASRQTGEGSIQPQHF.

This clonotype was observed a single time. The junction does not match germline at one end; this may be a read error. This chain links TRBV4-1 with TRBJ1-5; possible D gene TRBD1, 5 bases. In germline, CDR1 is MGHRA, CDR2 YSYEKL. The CDR3 covers 16 residues. CDR3 DNA sequence: TGCGCCAGCAGACAAGTGGACGGGGGAGAAGGTCAGCCCCAGCATTTT. This sequence encodes CASRQVDGGEGQPQHF.

This clonotype was picked up one time. The chain links TRBV6-7 to TRBJ2-7, with no clear D. TRBV6-7 is flagged as an ORF with uncertain function. V lost 5 bases, J lost 9 bases, and 26 bases lay in between. This CDR3 contains 16 residues. The DNA of the CDR3 is TGTGCCAGCAGTAAGGACCCGCGGAGCCGGGCCTACAGGCAGTACTTC. It is translated as CASSKDPRSRAYRQYF.

About this clonotype itself: Because it lacks the conserved phenylalanine or tryptophan at the end, this CDR3 is likely a read error. V is TRBV13 and J is TRBJ2-5; 10 bases are a match to TRBD2. The CDR3 spans 14 residues. Germline lookup yields CDR1 PRHDT and CDR2 FYEKMQ (reference sequence). V dropped 4 bases and J dropped 4; count of bases not matched to a gene: 3. The CDR3: CASSWTSGRETQYS. CDR3 DNA: TGTGCCAGCAGCTGGACTAGCGGAAGAGAGACCCAGTACTCC.

This clonotype was counted at least ten times. As DNA, the CDR3 is TGTGCCAGCAGTCGAGACGGATACGAGCAGTACTTC. This codes for CASSRDGYEQYF. The chain links TRBV6-5 to TRBJ2-7, with no clear D. V was clipped by 5 bases and J by 4 bases, with 9 bases between them. The length of the CDR3 is 12 residues. In germline, CDR1 is MNHEY, CDR2 SVGAGI.

This clonotype was picked up a small number of times. The V call is TRBV6-6, the J call TRBJ2-1, with D perhaps TRBD2 (6 bases). The CDR3 consists of 17 residues. CDR1 and CDR2 (germline): MNHNY, SVGAGI (reference sequence). Trimming left V 0 bases short and J 3 bases short, with 15 bases between. In DNA, the CDR3 is TGTGCCAGCAGTTACTCGAATGTAGGGAGGCTCTACAATGAGCAGTTCTTC. Residues: CASSYSNVGRLYNEQFF.

This clonotype was picked up one time. This may come from a read error, since a much larger clone is one base off. This rearrangement joins TRBV6-2 or TRBV6-3 to TRBJ1-1, with 8 positions matching TRBD1. In germline, CDR1 is MNHEY, CDR2 SVGEGT. The CDR3 has 15 amino acids. The CDR3 coding sequence is TGTGCCAGCGGTTACAGCAGGGGGCGGGATCCTGAAGCTTTCTTT. Its translation is CASGYSRGRDPEAFF.